This TCR beta chain was obtained from a study of blood T cell repertoires in COVID-19. Looking at the study overall: Nucleic acid was either cDNA or gDNA, and it came from T cells, B-cell-depleted T cells, or PBMCs.

Germline CDR1 SGHAT, CDR2 FQNNGV. The CDR3 loop spans 16 amino acids. Trimming removed 4 bases from V and 4 bases from J; junction bases left unmatched: 10. TCRdb keeps only in-frame clones here, not all; method: immunoSEQ multiplex PCR. The data contain about 44,000 clones, approximately 90% of them singletons. The source of this sequence is a woman of 80 years or more in a cohort sampled during active or convalescent COVID-19. V gene TRBV11-2 combines with J gene TRBJ1-2; the match to TRBD1 covers 9 bases. Input material: peripheral blood. The CDR3 DNA follows: TGTGCCAGCAGCTCCCTAAGGGGACAGGGAAGCTATGGCTACACCTTC. Its protein product is CASSSLRGQGSYGYTF.